A single sample gave rise to the 17 T cell receptor beta chains below, sequenced in a study of cytomegalovirus exposure and HLA in healthy donors. Primers for the PCR totalled 60 Vbeta and 13 Jbeta. Only in-frame clones appear in the TCRdb table, and some are missing; sequencing was by immunoSEQ multiplex PCR. Among 220,000 or so clones listed, about 74% were seen once. The sequencing sample was made of PBMCs. These receptors were obtained from a woman under 40 in good health and CMV-seronegative.

This chain links TRBV15 with TRBJ1-1; D is unresolved. The germline CDR1 and CDR2 sequences are LNHNV and YYDKDF (reference sequence). V lost 0 bases and J 1 base, leaving 18 bases between the germline ends. This CDR3 is built from 18 residues. The CDR3 sequence: CATSRDGRSWQPNTEAFF. CDR3 in DNA: TGTGCCACCAGCAGAGATGGGAGGTCTTGGCAGCCGAACACTGAAGCTTTCTTT. Variable domain in full (rest from reference TRBV15 and TRBJ1-1): DAMVIQNPRYQVTQFGKPVTLSCSQTLNHNVMYWYQQKSSQAPKLLFHYYDKDFNNEADTPDNFQSRRPNTSFCFLDIRSPGLGDTAMYLCATSRDGRSWQPNTEAFFGQGTRLTVV.

This clone has just one count. J is TRBJ2-7 and V is TRBV2, with D perhaps matching TRBD1 (6 bases). CDR3 length: 12 amino acids. Deletions cut 9 bases from V and 3 bases from J, with 12 bases between. CDR1 and CDR2 from the germline V gene are SNHLY and FYNNEI. CDR3 nucleotides: TGTGCCAGTAGCTCCAGGGGCTACGAGCAGTACTTC. It is translated as CASSSRGYEQYF. Drawing the rest from reference TRBV2 and TRBJ2-7, the complete variable domain is EPEVTQTPSHQVTQMGQEVILRCVPISNHLYFYWYRQILGQKVEFLVSFYNNEISEKSEIFDDQFSVERPDGSNFTLKIRSTKLEDSAMYFCASSSRGYEQYFGPGTRLTVT.

This clone is a singleton in its sample. The chain combines TRBV30 with TRBJ2-3; 7 nucleotides line up with TRBD2. Germline V lookup: CDR1 GTSNPN, CDR2 SVGIG (reference sequence). The V and J ends lost 3 bases and 2 bases, in that order; junction bases with no gene match: 2. CDR3 size: 13 residues. CDR3 bases: TGTGCCTGGAGCGGGAGGCCCACAGATACGCAGTATTTT. It encodes CAWSGRPTDTQYF.

This clone was recorded a few times. The chain links TRBV7-2 to TRBJ2-3, with D tentatively TRBD2 (5 bases). In germline, CDR1 is SGHTA, CDR2 FQGNSA. V was clipped by 3 bases and J by 1 base, with 11 bases between them. CDR3 length: 15 residues. CDR3 nucleotides: TGTGCCAGCAGCTTCGGCCGGGGTGGCACAGATACGCAGTATTTT. It specifies CASSFGRGGTDTQYF.

This rearrangement joins TRBV7-6 to TRBJ2-1; 16 bases line up with TRBD2. The junction had 14 bases not matched to a gene; V was cut back by 5 bases and J by 7 bases. Germline CDR1 SGHVS, CDR2 FNYEAQ. The CDR3 runs to 19 residues. This chain's CDR3 is CASSQTGTSGRGRGNEQFF. The CDR3, as DNA: TGTGCCAGCAGCCAAACCGGGACTAGCGGGAGGGGACGGGGGAATGAGCAGTTCTTC.

The chain couples TRBV7-8 to TRBJ2-7; D possibly corresponds to TRBD1 (6 bases). This CDR3 is built from 16 residues. V gave up 5 bases and J gave up 0 bases, with 17 bases separating them. CDR1 and CDR2 from the germline V gene are SGHVS and FQNEAQ. CDR3: CASSPMTRDNSYEQYF. The CDR3 nucleotides read TGTGCCAGCAGCCCCATGACCCGGGACAACTCCTACGAGCAGTACTTC.

V is TRBV7-9 and J is TRBJ2-7, with D possibly being TRBD2 (6 bases). Between the trimmed V and J ends, which lost 3 bases and 4 bases, there was a span of 13 bases. In germline, CDR1 is SEHNR, CDR2 FQNEAQ (reference sequence). This CDR3 has 14 amino acids. The CDR3 nucleotides read TGTGCCAGCAGCTTTGGCGGGAATGGGTACGAGCAGTACTTC. It encodes CASSFGGNGYEQYF.

This clone was counted between two and nine times. This chain links TRBV6-1 with TRBJ1-2; 7 nucleotides agree with TRBD1. CDR3 size: 16 residues. V was pared by 0 bases and J by 4 bases, with 8 bases of the junction left unmatched. Germline assignment: CDR1 MNHNS and CDR2 SASEGT. CDR3 coding DNA: TGTGCCAGCAGTGAAGCACGGGACAGCAACCCCTATGGCTACACCTTC. It encodes CASSEARDSNPYGYTF.

This clone has only a few counts. This chain uses TRBV5-1 with TRBJ2-2; 14 nucleotides match TRBD2. The trim removed 4 bases at V and 3 bases at J, leaving 11 bases unmatched. The germline gives CDR1 SGHRS, CDR2 YFSETQ. This CDR3 contains 19 residues. Here the CDR3 DNA reads TGCGCCAGCAGCCTGGGACTAGCGGGAGCCCCGGGGGACACCGGGGAGCTGTTTTTT. This translates into CASSLGLAGAPGDTGELFF.

This clone was observed a few times. V and J are TRBV6-1 and TRBJ1-4; D possibly corresponds to TRBD1 (6 bases). The CDR3 spans 14 residues. The V gene lost 7 bases and the J gene lost 6 bases, with 15 bases spanning the gap. The germline V gene has CDR1 MNHNS and CDR2 SASEGT. The CDR3 sequence: CASTERGSDEKLFF. In DNA, the CDR3 is TGTGCCAGCACCGAAAGGGGGTCGGATGAAAAACTGTTTTTT.

The chain employs TRBV5-6 and TRBJ2-5; 7 nucleotides align to TRBD2. Trimming at V came to 1 base and at J to 3 bases, leaving 3 bases not matched to a gene. The CDR3 runs to 14 residues. CDR1 is SGHDT and CDR2 is YYEEEE in the germline V gene. The CDR3 nucleotides are TGTGCCAGCAGCTTGTGGGGAGGGGAAGAGACCCAGTACTTC. This sequence encodes CASSLWGGEETQYF.

The chain combines TRBV23-1 with TRBJ1-3, with no clear D. TRBV23-1 has ORF status, its function being uncertain. Trimming cost V 6 bases and J 2 bases, with 20 bases left between them. The CDR3 is made up of 17 amino acids. This CDR3 reads CASSRQAGFVAGNTIYF. Here the CDR3 DNA reads TGCGCCAGCAGCCGCCAGGCGGGTTTTGTGGCTGGAAACACCATATATTTT.

The J gene is TRBJ2-5, the V gene TRBV7-2; 8 bases are a match to TRBD2. The CDR3 totals 14 residues. With V trimmed by 6 bases and J by 4 bases, 7 bases remained unmatched. Germline V gene data show CDR1 as SGHTA and CDR2 as FQGNSA. In DNA form, the CDR3 reads TGTGCCAGCAGGTCTCCCCGGGGGGGAGAGACCCAGTACTTC. It yields the protein CASRSPRGGETQYF.

The rearrangement links TRBV2 to TRBJ2-3, with D perhaps matching TRBD2 (6 bases). Trimming pared 8 bases from V and 2 bases from J, leaving 26 bases between. In germline, CDR1 is SNHLY, CDR2 FYNNEI. There are 18 residues in the CDR3. The CDR3 sequence is CASSVRDSPTDYTDTQYF. The CDR3, as DNA: TGTGCCAGCTCCGTCCGGGACTCGCCAACAGATTACACAGATACGCAGTATTTT.

Of note for this clone: One end of the junction varies from germline; a read error may be responsible. The CDR3 loop reads CSSSTTGGANQPQHF. CDR3 bases: TGTTCCAGCAGCACTACAGGGGGGGCGAATCAGCCCCAGCATTTT. The chain recombines TRBV7-9 with TRBJ1-5, with 8 nucleotides matching TRBD1. Per germline, CDR1 SEHNR and CDR2 FQNEAQ (reference sequence). The length of the CDR3 is 15 residues. Variable domain in full (rest from reference TRBV7-9 and TRBJ1-5): DTGVSQNPRHKITKRGQNVTFRCDPISEHNRLYWYRQTLGQGPEFLTYFQNEAQLEKSRLLSDRFSAERPKGSFSTLEIQRTEQGDSAMYLCSSSTTGGANQPQHFGDGTRLSIL.

The chain uses TRBV12-5 and TRBJ2-2; D gene unclear. V lost 7 bases to trimming and J lost 5 bases, with 5 bases between them. The germline gives CDR1 LGHNT, CDR2 FRNRAP. The length of the CDR3 is 11 residues. For the CDR3, the DNA is TGTGCTAGTGCCACAACCGGGGAGCTGTTTTTT. This codes for CASATTGELFF.

V and J are TRBV5-4 and TRBJ2-2; D is possibly TRBD2 (6 bases). The CDR3 consists of 17 residues. The V end was cut by 4 bases, the J end by 0 bases, with 16 bases between. Germline V gives CDR1 SGHNT, CDR2 YYREEE (reference sequence). CDR3 sequence: CASSLRERFANTGELFF. In DNA form, the CDR3 reads TGTGCCAGCAGCCTCCGGGAGAGATTCGCGAACACCGGGGAGCTGTTTTTT.